These T cell receptor beta chains were read from a single sample in a study of cytotoxic CD8 clonotypes in ibrutinib-treated CLL. Method: immunoSEQ multiplex PCR; TCRdb's copy keeps in-frame clones and lacks some. The repertoire holds more than 85,000 clones, with more than 70% as singletons. The sample here was PBMCs, taken after 24 months of ibrutinib treatment. The receptors come from a human donor with chronic lymphocytic leukemia. Each CDR3 is given with its conserved first and last residue. The order of the fields is D gene, CDR3 length, V gene, J gene, clone size, CDR3 protein, CDR3 DNA. D genes are given only for firm matches. Rows give clone size only sometimes, using once, few, many, or a class for an expanded clone.

d_call: NA; cdr3_length: 11; v_call: TRBV2; j_call: TRBJ2-5; clone_size: once; cdr3_aa: CASMYEETQYF; cdr3_nt: TGTGCCAGCATGTACGAGGAGACCCAGTACTTC
d_call: NA; cdr3_length: 14; v_call: TRBV5-1; j_call: TRBJ1-2; clone_size: NA; cdr3_aa: CASSLEGQNYGYTF; cdr3_nt: TGCGCCAGCAGCTTGGAAGGGCAGAACTATGGCTACACCTTC
d_call: NA; cdr3_length: 14; v_call: TRBV11-2; j_call: TRBJ1-2; clone_size: many; cdr3_aa: CASSPSKGYYGYTF; cdr3_nt: TGTGCCAGCAGCCCCAGCAAGGGGTATTATGGCTACACCTTC
d_call: TRBD1; cdr3_length: 15; v_call: TRBV6-6; j_call: TRBJ1-4; clone_size: NA; cdr3_aa: CASSYSPGGNEKLFF; cdr3_nt: TGTGCCAGCAGTTACTCACCAGGGGGTAATGAAAAACTGTTTTTT
d_call: NA; cdr3_length: 14; v_call: TRBV5-1; j_call: TRBJ1-3; clone_size: NA; cdr3_aa: CASSWGYPGNTIYF; cdr3_nt: TGCGCCAGCAGCTGGGGGTATCCTGGAAACACCATATATTTT
d_call: NA; cdr3_length: 15; v_call: TRBV9; j_call: TRBJ1-1; clone_size: once; cdr3_aa: CASSVGSGLNTEAFF; cdr3_nt: TGTGCCAGCAGCGTAGGTAGTGGGTTGAACACTGAAGCTTTCTTT
d_call: NA; cdr3_length: 12; v_call: TRBV19; j_call: TRBJ2-7; clone_size: NA; cdr3_aa: CASSPRTQEQYF; cdr3_nt: TGTGCCAGTAGTCCCAGGACGCAAGAGCAGTACTTC
d_call: NA; cdr3_length: 15; v_call: TRBV5-1; j_call: TRBJ2-3; clone_size: NA; cdr3_aa: CASSFGRGLTDTQYF; cdr3_nt: TGCGCCAGCAGCTTTGGCAGGGGTCTCACAGATACGCAGTATTTT
d_call: NA; cdr3_length: 15; v_call: TRBV5-6; j_call: TRBJ2-1; clone_size: once; cdr3_aa: CASSPRRLWVNEQFF; cdr3_nt: TGTGCCAGCAGCCCACGACGACTATGGGTCAATGAGCAGTTCTTC
d_call: TRBD2; cdr3_length: 17; v_call: TRBV27; j_call: TRBJ2-7; clone_size: NA; cdr3_aa: CASTPLSGGGVRDEQYF; cdr3_nt: TGTGCCAGCACTCCCCTTTCGGGAGGGGGGGTACGCGACGAGCAGTACTTC
d_call: TRBD1; cdr3_length: 14; v_call: TRBV7-9; j_call: TRBJ1-1; clone_size: NA; cdr3_aa: CASSPDREVTEAFF; cdr3_nt: TGTGCCAGCAGCCCCGACAGGGAGGTCACTGAAGCTTTCTTT
d_call: TRBD1; cdr3_length: 14; v_call: TRBV4-2; j_call: TRBJ2-1; clone_size: NA; cdr3_aa: CASGGQGANNEQFF; cdr3_nt: TGTGCCAGCGGAGGACAGGGGGCTAACAATGAGCAGTTCTTC
d_call: NA; cdr3_length: 13; v_call: TRBV11-3; j_call: TRBJ2-2; clone_size: NA; cdr3_aa: CASSFRNTGELFF; cdr3_nt: TGTGCCAGCAGCTTTAGGAACACCGGGGAGCTGTTTTTT
d_call: TRBD1; cdr3_length: 13; v_call: TRBV6-1; j_call: TRBJ1-4; clone_size: NA; cdr3_aa: CASSRGPNEKLFF; cdr3_nt: TGTGCCAGCAGCAGGGGGCCTAATGAAAAACTGTTTTTT
d_call: TRBD2; cdr3_length: 16; v_call: TRBV25-1; j_call: TRBJ2-1; clone_size: NA; cdr3_aa: CASSESAGGPENEQFF; cdr3_nt: TGTGCCAGCAGTGAATCAGCGGGAGGGCCAGAAAATGAGCAGTTCTTC
d_call: NA; cdr3_length: 13; v_call: TRBV28; j_call: TRBJ1-5; clone_size: NA; cdr3_aa: CASGRVSNQPQHF; cdr3_nt: TGTGCCAGCGGAAGGGTGTCCAATCAGCCCCAGCATTTT
d_call: NA; cdr3_length: 11; v_call: TRBV6-4; j_call: TRBJ2-7; clone_size: NA; cdr3_aa: CASSDLDEQYF; cdr3_nt: TGTGCCAGCAGTGACCTGGACGAGCAGTACTTC
d_call: NA; cdr3_length: 15; v_call: TRBV7-9; j_call: TRBJ1-5; clone_size: NA; cdr3_aa: CASSLTGDGNQPQHF; cdr3_nt: TGTGCCAGCAGCTTAACAGGCGATGGCAATCAGCCCCAGCATTTT
d_call: NA; cdr3_length: 12; v_call: TRBV7-6; j_call: TRBJ2-3; clone_size: NA; cdr3_aa: CASSLDTDTQYF; cdr3_nt: TGTGCCAGCAGCTTAGACACAGATACGCAGTATTTT
d_call: NA; cdr3_length: 14; v_call: TRBV10-2; j_call: TRBJ1-1; clone_size: NA; cdr3_aa: CASSEARGSTEAFF; cdr3_nt: TGCGCCAGCAGTGAGGCCAGGGGAAGCACTGAAGCTTTCTTT
d_call: NA; cdr3_length: 13; v_call: TRBV9; j_call: TRBJ1-5; clone_size: once; cdr3_aa: CASSVGGGQPQHF; cdr3_nt: TGTGCCAGCAGCGTCGGGGGCGGTCAGCCCCAGCATTTT
d_call: NA; cdr3_length: 15; v_call: TRBV5-1; j_call: TRBJ2-1; clone_size: few; cdr3_aa: CASSLGRGRDNEQFF; cdr3_nt: TGCGCCAGCAGCTTGGGGAGGGGTCGGGACAATGAGCAGTTCTTC
d_call: NA; cdr3_length: 16; v_call: TRBV6-5; j_call: TRBJ1-5; clone_size: NA; cdr3_aa: CASSYATDYSNQPQHF; cdr3_nt: TGTGCCAGCAGTTACGCGACAGATTATAGCAATCAGCCCCAGCATTTT
d_call: NA; cdr3_length: 12; v_call: TRBV9; j_call: TRBJ1-2; clone_size: few; cdr3_aa: CASSGRDTRYTF; cdr3_nt: TGTGCCAGCAGCGGCCGGGACACCCGCTACACCTTC
d_call: TRBD1; cdr3_length: 14; v_call: TRBV6-1; j_call: TRBJ1-1; clone_size: once; cdr3_aa: CASRPSDRVTEAFF; cdr3_nt: TGTGCCAGCAGACCTTCGGACAGGGTCACTGAAGCTTTCTTT
d_call: NA; cdr3_length: 13; v_call: TRBV19; j_call: TRBJ1-1; clone_size: NA; cdr3_aa: CASSIGAATEAFF; cdr3_nt: TGTGCCAGTAGTATAGGGGCAGCAACTGAAGCTTTCTTT
d_call: TRBD1; cdr3_length: 16; v_call: TRBV27; j_call: TRBJ2-1; clone_size: NA; cdr3_aa: CASRSLGTEIGNEQFF; cdr3_nt: TGTGCCAGCAGATCCCTGGGGACAGAGATCGGGAATGAGCAGTTCTTC
d_call: NA; cdr3_length: 13; v_call: TRBV27; j_call: TRBJ2-7; clone_size: NA; cdr3_aa: CASRRYDAYEQYF; cdr3_nt: TGTGCCAGCCGACGATACGACGCCTACGAGCAGTACTTC
d_call: TRBD2; cdr3_length: 15; v_call: TRBV10-1; j_call: TRBJ2-1; clone_size: NA; cdr3_aa: CASSAGERAENEQFF; cdr3_nt: TGCGCCAGCAGCGCGGGGGAGAGGGCCGAAAATGAGCAGTTCTTC
d_call: NA; cdr3_length: 14; v_call: TRBV11-3; j_call: TRBJ2-5; clone_size: NA; cdr3_aa: CASSSGTHQETQYF; cdr3_nt: TGTGCCAGCAGCTCGGGGACCCACCAAGAGACCCAGTACTTC
d_call: TRBD2; cdr3_length: 16; v_call: TRBV11-1; j_call: TRBJ2-1; clone_size: NA; cdr3_aa: CASSSGTSGRSNEQFF; cdr3_nt: TGTGCCAGCAGCTCGGGGACTAGCGGGAGGTCCAATGAGCAGTTCTTC
d_call: NA; cdr3_length: 18; v_call: TRBV18; j_call: TRBJ1-1; clone_size: once; cdr3_aa: CASSPPLRHLGPNTEAFF; cdr3_nt: TGTGCCAGCTCACCACCGCTGAGACACCTCGGACCTAACACTGAAGCTTTCTTT
d_call: NA; cdr3_length: 16; v_call: TRBV30; j_call: TRBJ2-1; clone_size: NA; cdr3_aa: CAWSSTQDYSYNEQFF; cdr3_nt: TGTGCCTGGAGTTCCACTCAAGATTACTCCTACAATGAGCAGTTCTTC
d_call: NA; cdr3_length: 15; v_call: TRBV11-2; j_call: TRBJ2-1; clone_size: few; cdr3_aa: CASSFGGASYNEQFF; cdr3_nt: TGTGCCAGCAGCTTCGGCGGGGCCTCCTACAATGAGCAGTTCTTC
d_call: TRBD2; cdr3_length: 15; v_call: TRBV5-1; j_call: TRBJ2-2; clone_size: NA; cdr3_aa: CASSGSGIAAGELFF; cdr3_nt: TGCGCCAGCAGCGGGAGCGGGATAGCAGCCGGGGAGCTGTTTTTT
d_call: NA; cdr3_length: 13; v_call: TRBV19; j_call: TRBJ1-1; clone_size: NA; cdr3_aa: CASNLGMNTEAFF; cdr3_nt: TGTGCCAGTAATTTAGGTATGAACACTGAAGCTTTCTTT
d_call: TRBD1; cdr3_length: 13; v_call: TRBV7-9; j_call: TRBJ2-7; clone_size: once; cdr3_aa: CASSPTGSHEQYF; cdr3_nt: TGTGCCAGCAGCCCGACAGGGTCCCACGAGCAGTACTTC
d_call: NA; cdr3_length: 14; v_call: TRBV5-1; j_call: TRBJ2-7; clone_size: NA; cdr3_aa: CASSLEVGGDEQYF; cdr3_nt: TGCGCCAGCAGCTTGGAAGTAGGGGGTGACGAGCAGTACTTC
d_call: NA; cdr3_length: 15; v_call: TRBV12-2; j_call: TRBJ1-3; clone_size: NA; cdr3_aa: CASRWRKETGNTIYF; cdr3_nt: TGTGCAAGTCGCTGGAGAAAGGAGACTGGAAACACCATATATTTT